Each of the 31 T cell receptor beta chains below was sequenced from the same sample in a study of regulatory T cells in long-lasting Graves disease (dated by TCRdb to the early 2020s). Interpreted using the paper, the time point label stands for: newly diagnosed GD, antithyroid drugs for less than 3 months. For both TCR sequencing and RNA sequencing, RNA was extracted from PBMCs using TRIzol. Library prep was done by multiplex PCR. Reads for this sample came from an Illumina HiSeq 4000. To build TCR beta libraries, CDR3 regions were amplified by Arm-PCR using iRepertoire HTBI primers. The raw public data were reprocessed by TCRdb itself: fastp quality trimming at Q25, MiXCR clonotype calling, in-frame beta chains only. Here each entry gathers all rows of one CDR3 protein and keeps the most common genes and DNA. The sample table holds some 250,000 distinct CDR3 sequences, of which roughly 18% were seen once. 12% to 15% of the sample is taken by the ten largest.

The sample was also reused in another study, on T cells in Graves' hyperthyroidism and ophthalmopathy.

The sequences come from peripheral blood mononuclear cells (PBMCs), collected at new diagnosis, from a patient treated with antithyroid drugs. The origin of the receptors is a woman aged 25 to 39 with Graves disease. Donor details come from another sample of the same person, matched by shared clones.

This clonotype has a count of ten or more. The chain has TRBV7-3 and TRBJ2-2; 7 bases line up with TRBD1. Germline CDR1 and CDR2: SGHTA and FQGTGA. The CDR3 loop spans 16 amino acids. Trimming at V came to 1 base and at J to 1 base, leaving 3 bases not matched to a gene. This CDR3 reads CASSLMAGGNTGELFF. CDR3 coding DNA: TGTGCCAGCAGCTTAATGGCAGGGGGGAACACCGGGGAGCTGTTTTTT.

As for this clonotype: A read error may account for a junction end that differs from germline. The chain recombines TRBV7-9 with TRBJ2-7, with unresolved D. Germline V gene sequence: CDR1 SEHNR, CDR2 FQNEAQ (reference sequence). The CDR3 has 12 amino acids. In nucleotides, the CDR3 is TGTGTCAGCAGCCCGCCGGTTGCCGAGCAGTGCTTC. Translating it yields CVSSPPVAEQCF.

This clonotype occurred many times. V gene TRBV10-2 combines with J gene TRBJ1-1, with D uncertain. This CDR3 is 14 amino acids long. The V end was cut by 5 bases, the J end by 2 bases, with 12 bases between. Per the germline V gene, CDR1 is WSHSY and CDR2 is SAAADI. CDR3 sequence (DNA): TGCGCCAGCAGTAAAGACACCGCCAACACTGAAGCTTTCTTT. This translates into CASSKDTANTEAFF.

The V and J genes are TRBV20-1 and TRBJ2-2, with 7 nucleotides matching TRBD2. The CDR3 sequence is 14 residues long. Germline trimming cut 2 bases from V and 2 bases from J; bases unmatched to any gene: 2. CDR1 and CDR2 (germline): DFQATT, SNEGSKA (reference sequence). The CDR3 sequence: CSARPGGNTGELFF. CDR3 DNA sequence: TGCAGTGCTAGACCGGGAGGAAACACCGGGGAGCTGTTTTTT.

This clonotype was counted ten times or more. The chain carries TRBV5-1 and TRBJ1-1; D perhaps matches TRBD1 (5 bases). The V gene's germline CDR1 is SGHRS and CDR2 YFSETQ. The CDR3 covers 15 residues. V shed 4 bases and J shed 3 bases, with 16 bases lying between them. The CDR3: CASSPSAGGDTEAFF. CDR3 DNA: TGCGCCAGCAGCCCCTCCGCTGGGGGGGACACTGAAGCTTTCTTT. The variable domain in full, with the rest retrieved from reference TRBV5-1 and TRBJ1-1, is KAGVTQTPRYLIKTRGQQVTLSCSPISGHRSVSWYQQTPGQGLQFLFEYFSETQRNKGNFPGRFSGRQFSNSRSEMNVSTLELGDSALYLCASSPSAGGDTEAFFGQGTRLTVV.

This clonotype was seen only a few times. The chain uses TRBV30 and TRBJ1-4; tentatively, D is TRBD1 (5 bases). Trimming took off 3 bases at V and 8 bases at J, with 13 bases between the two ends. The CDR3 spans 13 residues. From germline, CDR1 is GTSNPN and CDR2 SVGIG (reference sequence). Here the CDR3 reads CAWRCGANEKLFF. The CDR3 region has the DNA TGTGCCTGGAGGTGTGGGGCGAACGAAAAACTGTTTTTT.

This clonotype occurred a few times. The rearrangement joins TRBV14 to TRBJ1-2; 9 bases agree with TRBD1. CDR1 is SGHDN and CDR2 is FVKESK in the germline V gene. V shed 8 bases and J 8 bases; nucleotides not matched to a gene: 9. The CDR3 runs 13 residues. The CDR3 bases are TGTGCCAGCCGGGACAGGGAGGCACCCGGCTACACCTTC. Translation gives CASRDREAPGYTF.

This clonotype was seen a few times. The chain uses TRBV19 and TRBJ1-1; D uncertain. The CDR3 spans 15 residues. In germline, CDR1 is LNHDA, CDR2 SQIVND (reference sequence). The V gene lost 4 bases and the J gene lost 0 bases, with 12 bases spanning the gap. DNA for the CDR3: TGTGCCAGTAGTACCCAAAGGACGGTGAACACTGAAGCTTTCTTT. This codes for CASSTQRTVNTEAFF.

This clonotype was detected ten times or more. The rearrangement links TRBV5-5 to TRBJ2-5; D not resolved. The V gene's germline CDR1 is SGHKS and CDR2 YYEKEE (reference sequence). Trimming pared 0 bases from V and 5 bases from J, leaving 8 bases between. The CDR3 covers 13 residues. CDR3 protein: CASSLGKAETQYF. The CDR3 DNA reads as TGTGCCAGCAGCTTGGGGAAAGCGGAGACCCAGTACTTC.

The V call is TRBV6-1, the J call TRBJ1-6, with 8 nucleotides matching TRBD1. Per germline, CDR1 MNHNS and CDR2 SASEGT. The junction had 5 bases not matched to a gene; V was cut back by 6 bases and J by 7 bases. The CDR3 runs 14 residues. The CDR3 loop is CASRPTGENSPLHF. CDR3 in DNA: TGTGCCAGCAGACCGACAGGGGAGAATTCACCCCTCCACTTT.

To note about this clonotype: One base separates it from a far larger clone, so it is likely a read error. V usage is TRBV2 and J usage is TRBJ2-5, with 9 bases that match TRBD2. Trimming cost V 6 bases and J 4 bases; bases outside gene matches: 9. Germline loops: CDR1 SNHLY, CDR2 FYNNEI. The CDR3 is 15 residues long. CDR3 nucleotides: TGTGCCAGCAGCTTAATTTCGCGGGGGGGAGAGACCCAGTACTTC. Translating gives CASSLISRGGETQYF.

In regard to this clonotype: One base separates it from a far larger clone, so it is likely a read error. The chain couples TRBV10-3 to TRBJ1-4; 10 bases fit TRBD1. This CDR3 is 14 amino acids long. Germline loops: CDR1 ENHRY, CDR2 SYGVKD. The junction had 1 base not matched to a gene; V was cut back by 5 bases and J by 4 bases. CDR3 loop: CAISRDRGNEKLFF. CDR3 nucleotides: TGTGCCATCAGTCGGGACAGGGGTAATGAAAAACTGTTTTTT.

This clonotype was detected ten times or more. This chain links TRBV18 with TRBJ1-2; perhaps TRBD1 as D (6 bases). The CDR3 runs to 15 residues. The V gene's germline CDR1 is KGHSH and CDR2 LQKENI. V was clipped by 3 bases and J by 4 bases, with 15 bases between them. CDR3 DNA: TGTGCCAGCTCACCTAACAGGGATTACGGCTATGGCTACACCTTC. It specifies CASSPNRDYGYGYTF.

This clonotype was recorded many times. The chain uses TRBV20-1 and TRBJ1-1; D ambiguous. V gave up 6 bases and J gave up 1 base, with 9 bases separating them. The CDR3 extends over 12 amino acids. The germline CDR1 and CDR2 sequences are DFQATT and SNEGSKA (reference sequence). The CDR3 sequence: CSATDRNTEAFF. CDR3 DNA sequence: TGCAGTGCCACCGACCGGAACACTGAAGCTTTCTTT.

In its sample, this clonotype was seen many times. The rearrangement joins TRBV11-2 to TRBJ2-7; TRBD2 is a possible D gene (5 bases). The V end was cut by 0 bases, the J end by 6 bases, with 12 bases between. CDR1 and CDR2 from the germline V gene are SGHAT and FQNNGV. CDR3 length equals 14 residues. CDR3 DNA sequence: TGTGCCAGCAGCTTAGAAACCCGGGGTCTCGAGCAGTACTTC. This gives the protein CASSLETRGLEQYF.

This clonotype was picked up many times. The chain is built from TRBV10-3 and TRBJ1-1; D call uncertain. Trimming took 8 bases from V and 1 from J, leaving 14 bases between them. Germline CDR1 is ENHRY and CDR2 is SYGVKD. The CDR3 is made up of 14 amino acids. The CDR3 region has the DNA TGTGCCATCCAACCGGAAGGCAGGAACACTGAAGCTTTCTTT. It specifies CAIQPEGRNTEAFF.

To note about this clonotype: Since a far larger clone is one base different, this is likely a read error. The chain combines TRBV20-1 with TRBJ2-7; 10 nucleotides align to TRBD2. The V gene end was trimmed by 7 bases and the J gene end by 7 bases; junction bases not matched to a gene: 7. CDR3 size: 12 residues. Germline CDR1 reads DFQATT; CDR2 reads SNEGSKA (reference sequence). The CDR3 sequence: CSGLAGGQEQYF. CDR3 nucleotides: TGCAGTGGCTTAGCGGGGGGTCAGGAGCAGTACTTC.

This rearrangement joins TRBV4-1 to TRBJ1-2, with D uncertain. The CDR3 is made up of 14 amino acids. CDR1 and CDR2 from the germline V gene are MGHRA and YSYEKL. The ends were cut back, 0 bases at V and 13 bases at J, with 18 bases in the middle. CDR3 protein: CASSQERPRGEATF. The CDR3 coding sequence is TGCGCCAGCAGCCAAGAACGGCCCCGCGGTGAGGCCACCTTC.

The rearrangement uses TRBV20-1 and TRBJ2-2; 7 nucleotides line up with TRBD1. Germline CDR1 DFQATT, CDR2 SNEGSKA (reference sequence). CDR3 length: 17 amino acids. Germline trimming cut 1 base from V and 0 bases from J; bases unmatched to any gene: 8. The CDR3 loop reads CSARGDPGQPNTGELFF. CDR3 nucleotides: TGCAGTGCTAGAGGCGACCCGGGACAGCCGAACACCGGGGAGCTGTTTTTT.

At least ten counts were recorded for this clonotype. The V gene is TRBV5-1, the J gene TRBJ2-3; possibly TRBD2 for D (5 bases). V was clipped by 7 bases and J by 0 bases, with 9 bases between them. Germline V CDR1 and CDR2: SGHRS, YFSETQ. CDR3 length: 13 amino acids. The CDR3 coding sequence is TGCGCCAGCGGCGGGCGGAGCACAGATACGCAGTATTTT. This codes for CASGGRSTDTQYF.

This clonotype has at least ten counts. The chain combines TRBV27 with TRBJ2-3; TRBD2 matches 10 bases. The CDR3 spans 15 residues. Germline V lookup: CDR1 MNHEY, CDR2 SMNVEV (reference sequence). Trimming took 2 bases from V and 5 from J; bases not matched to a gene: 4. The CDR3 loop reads CASSLEAGGRDTQYF. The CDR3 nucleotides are TGTGCCAGCAGTTTAGAAGCGGGGGGGCGAGATACGCAGTATTTT.

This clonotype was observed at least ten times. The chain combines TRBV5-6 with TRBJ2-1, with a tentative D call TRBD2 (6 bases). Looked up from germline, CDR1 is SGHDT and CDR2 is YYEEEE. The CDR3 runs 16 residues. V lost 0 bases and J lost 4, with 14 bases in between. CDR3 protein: CASSLAEVRGYNEQFF. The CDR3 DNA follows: TGTGCCAGCAGCTTGGCGGAAGTGCGGGGTTACAATGAGCAGTTCTTC. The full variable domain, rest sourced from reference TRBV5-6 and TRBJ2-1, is DAGVTQSPTHLIKTRGQQVTLRCSPKSGHDTVSWYQQALGQGPQFIFQYYEEEERQRGNFPDRFSGHQFPNYSSELNVNALLLGDSALYLCASSLAEVRGYNEQFFGPGTRLTVL.

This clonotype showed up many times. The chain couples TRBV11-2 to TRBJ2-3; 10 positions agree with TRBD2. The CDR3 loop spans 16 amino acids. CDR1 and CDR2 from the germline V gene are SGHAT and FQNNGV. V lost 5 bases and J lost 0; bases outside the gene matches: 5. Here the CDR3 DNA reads TGTGCCAGCAGCCGAAGCGGGGGGGCCAGCACAGATACGCAGTATTTT. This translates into CASSRSGGASTDTQYF.

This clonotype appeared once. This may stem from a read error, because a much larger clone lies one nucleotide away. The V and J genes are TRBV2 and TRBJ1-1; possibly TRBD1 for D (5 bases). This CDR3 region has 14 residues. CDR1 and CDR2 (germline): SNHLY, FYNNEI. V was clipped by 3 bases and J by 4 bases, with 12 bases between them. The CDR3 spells CASSDRGEITEAFF. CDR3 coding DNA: TGTGCCAGCAGTGACCGAGGGGAGATCACTGAAGCTTTCTTT.

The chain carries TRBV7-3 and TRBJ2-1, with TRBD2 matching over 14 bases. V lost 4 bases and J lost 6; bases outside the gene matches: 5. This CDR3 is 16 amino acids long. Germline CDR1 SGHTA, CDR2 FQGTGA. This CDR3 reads CASSSRLAGGTNEQFF. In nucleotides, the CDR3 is TGTGCCAGCAGCTCCCGACTAGCGGGGGGGACCAATGAGCAGTTCTTC. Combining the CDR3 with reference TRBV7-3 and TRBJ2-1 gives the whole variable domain GAGVSQTPSNKVTEKGKYVELRCDPISGHTALYWYRQSLGQGPEFLIYFQGTGAADDSGLPNDRFFAVRPEGSVSTLKIQRTERGDSAVYLCASSSRLAGGTNEQFFGPGTRLTVL.

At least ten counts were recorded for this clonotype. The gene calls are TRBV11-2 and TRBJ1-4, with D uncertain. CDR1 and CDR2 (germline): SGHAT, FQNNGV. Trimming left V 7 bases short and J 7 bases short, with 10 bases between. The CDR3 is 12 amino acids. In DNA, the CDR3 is TGTGCCAGCACCCTCAACAGTGAAAAACTGTTTTTT. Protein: CASTLNSEKLFF. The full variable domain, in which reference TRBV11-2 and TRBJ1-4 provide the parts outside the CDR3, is EAGVAQSPRYKIIEKRQSVAFWCNPISGHATLYWYQQILGQGPKLLIQFQNNGVVDDSQLPKDRFSAERLKGVDSTLKIQPAKLEDSAVYLCASTLNSEKLFFGSGTQLSVL.

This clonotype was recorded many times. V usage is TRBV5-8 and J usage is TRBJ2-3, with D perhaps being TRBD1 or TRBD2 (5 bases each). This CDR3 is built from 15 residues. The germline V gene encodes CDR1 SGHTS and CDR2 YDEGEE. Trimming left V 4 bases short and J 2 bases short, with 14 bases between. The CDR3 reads CASSPSRGNTDTQYF. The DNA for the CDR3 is TGTGCCAGCAGCCCATCCCGGGGCAACACAGATACGCAGTATTTT.

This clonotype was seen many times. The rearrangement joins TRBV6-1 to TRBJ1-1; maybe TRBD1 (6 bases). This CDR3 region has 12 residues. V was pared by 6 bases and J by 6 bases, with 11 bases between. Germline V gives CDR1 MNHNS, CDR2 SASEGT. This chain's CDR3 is CASSINRAEAFF. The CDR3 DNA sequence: TGTGCCAGCAGCATAAACAGGGCTGAAGCTTTCTTT.

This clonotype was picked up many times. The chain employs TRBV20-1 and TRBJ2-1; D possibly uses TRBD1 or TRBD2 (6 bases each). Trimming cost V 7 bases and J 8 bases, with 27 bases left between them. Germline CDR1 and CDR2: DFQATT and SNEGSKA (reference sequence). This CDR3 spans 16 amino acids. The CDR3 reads CSVPGALAALGDEQFF. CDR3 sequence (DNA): TGCAGTGTCCCGGGGGCACTAGCAGCCCTCGGCGATGAGCAGTTCTTC.

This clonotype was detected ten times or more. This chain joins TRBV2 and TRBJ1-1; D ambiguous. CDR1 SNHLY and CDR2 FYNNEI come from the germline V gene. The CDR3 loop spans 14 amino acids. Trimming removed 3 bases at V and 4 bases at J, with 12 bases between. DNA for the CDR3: TGTGCCAGCAGTGAGGCAGCCATCACCACTGAAGCTTTCTTT. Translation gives CASSEAAITTEAFF.

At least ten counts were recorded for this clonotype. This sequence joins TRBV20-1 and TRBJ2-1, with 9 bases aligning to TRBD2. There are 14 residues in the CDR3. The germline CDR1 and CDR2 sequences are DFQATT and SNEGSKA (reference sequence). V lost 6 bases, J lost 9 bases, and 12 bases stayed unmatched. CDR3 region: CSAPPGRGGFEQFF. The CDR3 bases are TGCAGTGCCCCTCCAGGGCGGGGGGGCTTTGAGCAGTTCTTC.